The present T cell receptor beta chain was sequenced within a study of cytomegalovirus exposure and HLA in healthy donors. The wider study: The approximately 120 validation repertoires used the same platform as the roughly 670 first-cohort repertoires, a later analysis reported.

V was trimmed by 5 bases and J by 2 bases, leaving 9 bases between them. The CDR3 sequence is 13 residues long. Germline V gene sequence: CDR1 SGHRS, CDR2 YFSETQ. Assay used: immunoSEQ multiplex PCR; TCRdb lists only in-frame clones, some missing. The sample carries a few hundred thousand clones, about 90% recorded once. Input material: PBMCs. This TCR derives from a man aged 18 to 30 in good health and CMV-seropositive. The genes are TRBV5-1 and TRBJ2-3; D is ambiguous. CDR3 DNA: TGCGCCAGCAGTGCGTCCCACACAGATACGCAGTATTTT. Protein: CASSASHTDTQYF.